Listed below are T cell receptor beta chains from one sample, sequenced in a study of Graves' ophthalmopathy and Graves' hyperthyroidism. TCRdb used MiXCR to reprocess the multiplex PCR reads, holding one entry per CDR3 protein. This table holds about 620,000 distinct CDR3 sequences, over 20% found once. The sample consisted of peripheral blood. These receptors came from a woman aged 18-29 years with stable Graves' hyperthyroidism. Some clones in this sample may be carry-over from other donors' samples. CDR3s include the opening cysteine and the closing phenylalanine or tryptophan. D genes are given only for firm matches. A row's size may be missing; if present it is once, few, many or a size class.

.,TRBJ2-7,TRBV28,TRBD1,TGTGCCAGCAGTCGGTACCGGGACAGATCCTACGAGCAGTACTTC,CASSRYRDRSYEQYF
.,TRBJ2-7,TRBV6-2/TRBV6-3,.,TGTGCCAGCAGCCAGGACAGTGGACAGTACTTC,CASSQDSGQYF
.,TRBJ1-2,TRBV27,.,TGTGCCACCCATACCTACTATGGCTACACCTTC,CATHTYYGYTF
.,TRBJ2-7,TRBV2,TRBD1,TGTGCCAGCAGTGACCCATTCCGCCGGGACAGTACCTACGAGCAGTACTTC,CASSDPFRRDSTYEQYF
.,TRBJ1-1,TRBV30,.,TGTGCCTGGAGTGATGAAGGCAGGGTACTCCAGAACACTGAAGCTTTCTTT,CAWSDEGRVLQNTEAFF
many,TRBJ2-2,TRBV20-1,TRBD2,TGCAGTGCTAGTGGAAGACTAGCGGGAGTACCCGGGGAGCTGTTTTTT,CSASGRLAGVPGELFF
.,TRBJ1-1,TRBV13,.,TGTGCCAGCAGCCCAATGATGGACGGCACTGAAGCTTTCTTT,CASSPMMDGTEAFF
few,TRBJ2-7,TRBV6-1,TRBD2,TGTGCCAGCAGTCTTACTAGCGGGAGAAACTACGAGCAGTACTTC,CASSLTSGRNYEQYF
many,TRBJ1-2,TRBV10-3,.,TGTGCCATCAGTGACTCAGGACCGGTCTATGGCTACACCTTC,CAISDSGPVYGYTF
few,TRBJ1-2,TRBV6-5,.,TGTGCCAGCAGTTACTCGGTAGGGTTCGGTGGTTACACCTTC,CASSYSVGFGGYTF
once,TRBJ2-2,TRBV28,TRBD1,TGTGCCAGCAGTTTAGGACAGGGTGATTGGGAGCTGTTTTTT,CASSLGQGDWELFF
many,TRBJ2-5,TRBV3-1,TRBD1,TGTGCCAGCAGCCATAACTGGGACAGCCAAGAGACCCAGTACTTC,CASSHNWDSQETQYF
.,TRBJ1-5,TRBV12-3/TRBV12-4,.,TGTGCCAGCAGTTTAGCGCATGGGGCCGGCAATCAGCCCCAGCATTTT,CASSLAHGAGNQPQHF
many,TRBJ1-3,TRBV20-1,.,TGCAGTGCTGTTCCGGGACTGAGAGCTGGAAACACCATATATTTT,CSAVPGLRAGNTIYF
once,TRBJ1-5,TRBV2,TRBD1,TGTGCCAGCAGTTGGGACAGGGTACGGGGCAATCAGCCCCAGCATTTT,CASSWDRVRGNQPQHF
.,TRBJ2-7,TRBV12-3/TRBV12-4,.,TGTGCCAGCAGTTTCGGGGGTATCAACGAGCAGTACTTC,CASSFGGINEQYF
many,TRBJ1-2,TRBV7-9,.,TGTGCCAGCAGCTCCGACAGATCTAACTATGGCTACACCTTC,CASSSDRSNYGYTF
many,TRBJ1-2,TRBV7-2,.,TGTGCCAGCAGCTTAGCCGAGGGGATCTATGGCTACACCTTC,CASSLAEGIYGYTF
few,TRBJ1-5,TRBV5-1,.,TGCGCCAGCAGCCGGAACAGGGACCGCTATAGCAATCAGCCCCAGCATTTT,CASSRNRDRYSNQPQHF
many,TRBJ2-5,TRBV9,TRBD1,TGTGCCAGCAGCGCAGGACAGGGTCAGACCCAGTACTTC,CASSAGQGQTQYF
many,TRBJ1-2,TRBV20-1,.,TGCAGTGCAAGACAGGATGCTAACTATGGCTACACCTTC,CSARQDANYGYTF
many,TRBJ1-6,TRBV10-3,.,TGTGCCATCAGTGAGGCGCCCGGGAGAACTTATTCACCCCTCCACTTT,CAISEAPGRTYSPLHF
few,TRBJ1-1,TRBV28,TRBD1,TGTGCCAGCAGCCAAGCCGGACAGGGGACGAACACTGAAGCTTTCTTT,CASSQAGQGTNTEAFF
many,TRBJ1-6,TRBV7-3,.,TGTGCCAGCAGCCAAGGGGGGAGTTCACCCCTCCACTTT,CASSQGGSSPLHF
many,TRBJ1-1,TRBV14,.,TGTGCCAGCAGCCTCCTGGGACATCAGAACACTGAAGCTTTCTTT,CASSLLGHQNTEAFF
many,TRBJ2-7,TRBV6-1,TRBD2,TGTGCCAGCAATCTAGGCGGGAGCCAATACGAGCAGTACTTC,CASNLGGSQYEQYF
few,TRBJ1-1,TRBV5-4,.,TGTGCCAGCAGCAAACTCGGCGGGGGGGGGTTATCGGAAGCTTTCTTT,CASSKLGGGGLSEAFF
many,TRBJ2-2,TRBV12-3/TRBV12-4,.,TGTGCCAGCAGTTTACTCCGGTCGCGGGGCACCGGGGAGCTGTTTTTT,CASSLLRSRGTGELFF
many,TRBJ1-1,TRBV15,TRBD1,TGTGCCACCAGCAGACCGGGACAGGGGGTGGTACAAGCTTTCTTT,CATSRPGQGVVQAFF
many,TRBJ2-5,TRBV20-1,.,TGCAGTGCGAGAAAGGGGCAGCAAGAGACCCAGTACTTC,CSARKGQQETQYF
few,TRBJ2-5,TRBV4-1,.,TGCGCCAGCAGCCAAGAGGGGAGCGCCGAAGAGACCCAGTACTTC,CASSQEGSAEETQYF
.,TRBJ2-2,TRBV2,.,TGTGCCAGCAGTGGGGGGACTCTGAACACCGGGGAGCTGTTTTTT,CASSGGTLNTGELFF
.,TRBJ2-7,TRBV7-9,.,TGTGCCAGCACCAACCCGGGAAACTACGAGCAGTACTTC,CASTNPGNYEQYF
many,TRBJ1-5,TRBV6-1,.,TGTGCCAGCAGTGAAGCCAGGGATGGCAATCAGCCCCAGCATTTT,CASSEARDGNQPQHF
.,TRBJ1-2,TRBV10-3,.,TGTGCCATCCTTGTGGAGAACTTCTATGGCTACACCTTC,CAILVENFYGYTF
many,TRBJ2-7,TRBV6-9,.,TGTGCCAGCAGGGGCTGTGAACTAGTCTCCTACGAGCAGTACTTC,CASRGCELVSYEQYF
.,TRBJ2-7,TRBV28,.,TGTGCCAGCAGTTTATACAAGGGGAGCTACGAGCAGTACTTC,CASSLYKGSYEQYF
.,TRBJ2-7,TRBV28,TRBD2,TGTGCCAGCAGGTCACAAACCGGGACTAGTCCCTCCTACGAGCAGTACTTC,CASRSQTGTSPSYEQYF